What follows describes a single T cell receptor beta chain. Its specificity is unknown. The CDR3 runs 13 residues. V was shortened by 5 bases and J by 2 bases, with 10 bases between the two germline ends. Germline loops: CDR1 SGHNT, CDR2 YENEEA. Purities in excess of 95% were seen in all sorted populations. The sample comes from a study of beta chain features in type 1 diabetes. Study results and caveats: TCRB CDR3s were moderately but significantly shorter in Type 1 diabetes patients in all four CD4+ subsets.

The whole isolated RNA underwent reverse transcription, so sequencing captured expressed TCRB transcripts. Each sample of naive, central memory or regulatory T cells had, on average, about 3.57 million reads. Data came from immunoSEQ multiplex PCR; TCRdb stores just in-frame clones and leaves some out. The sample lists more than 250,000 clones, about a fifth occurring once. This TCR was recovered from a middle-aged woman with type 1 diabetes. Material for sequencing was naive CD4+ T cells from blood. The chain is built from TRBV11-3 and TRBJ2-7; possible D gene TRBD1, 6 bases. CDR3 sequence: CASSPGETYEQYF. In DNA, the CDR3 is TGTGCCAGCAGCCCAGGGGAGACCTACGAGCAGTACTTC.